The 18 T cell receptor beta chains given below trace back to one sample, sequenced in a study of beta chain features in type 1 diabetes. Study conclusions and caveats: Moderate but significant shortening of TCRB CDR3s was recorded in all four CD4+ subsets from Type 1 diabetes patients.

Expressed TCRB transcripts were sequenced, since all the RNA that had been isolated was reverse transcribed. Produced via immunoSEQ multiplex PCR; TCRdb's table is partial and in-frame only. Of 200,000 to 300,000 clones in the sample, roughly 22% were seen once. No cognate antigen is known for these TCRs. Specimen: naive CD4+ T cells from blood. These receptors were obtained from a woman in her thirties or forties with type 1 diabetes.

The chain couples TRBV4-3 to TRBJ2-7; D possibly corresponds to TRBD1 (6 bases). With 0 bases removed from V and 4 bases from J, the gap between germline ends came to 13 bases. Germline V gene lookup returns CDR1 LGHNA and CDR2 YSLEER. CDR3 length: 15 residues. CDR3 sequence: CASSQDRTGWYEQYF. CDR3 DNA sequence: TGCGCCAGCAGCCAAGATCGTACAGGGTGGTACGAGCAGTACTTC.

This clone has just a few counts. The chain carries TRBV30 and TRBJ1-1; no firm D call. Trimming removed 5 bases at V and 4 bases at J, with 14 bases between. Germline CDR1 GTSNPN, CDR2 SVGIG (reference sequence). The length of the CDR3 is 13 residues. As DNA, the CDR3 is TGTGCCTGGGAGCGGGGAGTCGGCACTGAAGCTTTCTTT. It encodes CAWERGVGTEAFF.

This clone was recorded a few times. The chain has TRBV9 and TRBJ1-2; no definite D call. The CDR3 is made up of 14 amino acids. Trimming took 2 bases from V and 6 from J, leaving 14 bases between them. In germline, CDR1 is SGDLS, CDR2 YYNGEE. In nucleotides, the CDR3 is TGTGCCAGCAGCGTTGGCCCTAAAAGCGATGGCTACACCTTC. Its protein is CASSVGPKSDGYTF. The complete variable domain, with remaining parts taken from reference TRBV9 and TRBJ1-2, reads DSGVTQTPKHLITATGQRVTLRCSPRSGDLSVYWYQQSLDQGLQFLIQYYNGEERAKGNILERFSAQQFPDLHSELNLSSLELGDSALYFCASSVGPKSDGYTFGSGTRLTVV.

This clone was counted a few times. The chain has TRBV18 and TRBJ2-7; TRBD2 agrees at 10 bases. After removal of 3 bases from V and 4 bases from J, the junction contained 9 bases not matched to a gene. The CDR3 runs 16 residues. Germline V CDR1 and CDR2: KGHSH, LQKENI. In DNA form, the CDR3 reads TGTGCCAGCTCACCCTTAGCGGGGGGCCGCGGGTACGAGCAGTACTTC. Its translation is CASSPLAGGRGYEQYF.

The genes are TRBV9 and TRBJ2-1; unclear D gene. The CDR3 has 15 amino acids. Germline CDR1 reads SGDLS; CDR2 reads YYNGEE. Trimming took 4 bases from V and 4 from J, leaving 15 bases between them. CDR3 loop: CASSPPWADYNEQFF. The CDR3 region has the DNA TGTGCCAGCAGCCCCCCGTGGGCAGATTACAATGAGCAGTTCTTC.

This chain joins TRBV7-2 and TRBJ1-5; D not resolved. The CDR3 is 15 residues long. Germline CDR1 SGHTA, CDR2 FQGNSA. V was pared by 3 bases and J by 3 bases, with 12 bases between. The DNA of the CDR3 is TGTGCCAGCAGCTTCGGCGGTACGAACAATCAGCCCCAGCATTTT. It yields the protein CASSFGGTNNQPQHF.

CDR3 loop: CASSLMSASYEQYF. In nucleotides, the CDR3 is TGTGCCAGCAGCTTGATGTCCGCGTCCTACGAGCAGTACTTC. The genes are TRBV5-6 and TRBJ2-7; D gene uncertain. Trimming stripped 1 base from V and 1 base from J, with 9 bases between. Germline V gene data show CDR1 as SGHDT and CDR2 as YYEEEE. CDR3 length: 14 amino acids.

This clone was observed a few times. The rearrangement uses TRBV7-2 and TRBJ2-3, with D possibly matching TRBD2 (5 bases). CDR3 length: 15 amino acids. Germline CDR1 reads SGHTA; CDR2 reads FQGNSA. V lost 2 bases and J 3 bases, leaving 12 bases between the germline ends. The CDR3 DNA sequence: TGTGCCAGCAGCTTATCTCAGCTAGCTACAGATACGCAGTATTTT. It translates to CASSLSQLATDTQYF.

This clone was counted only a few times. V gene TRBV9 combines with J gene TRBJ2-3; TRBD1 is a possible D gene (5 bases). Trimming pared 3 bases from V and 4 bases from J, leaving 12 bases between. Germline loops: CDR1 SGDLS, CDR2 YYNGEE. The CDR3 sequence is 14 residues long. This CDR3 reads CASSARVSADTQYF. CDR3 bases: TGTGCCAGCAGCGCCAGGGTTTCCGCAGATACGCAGTATTTT. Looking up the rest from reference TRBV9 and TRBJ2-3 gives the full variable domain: DSGVTQTPKHLITATGQRVTLRCSPRSGDLSVYWYQQSLDQGLQFLIQYYNGEERAKGNILERFSAQQFPDLHSELNLSSLELGDSALYFCASSARVSADTQYFGPGTRLTVL.

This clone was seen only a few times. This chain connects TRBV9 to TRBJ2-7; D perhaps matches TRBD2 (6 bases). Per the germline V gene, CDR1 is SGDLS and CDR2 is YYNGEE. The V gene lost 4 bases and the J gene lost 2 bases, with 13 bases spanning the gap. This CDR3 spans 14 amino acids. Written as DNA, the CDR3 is TGTGCCAGCAGCATGGGTAGCGGTCCCTACGAGCAGTACTTC. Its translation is CASSMGSGPYEQYF. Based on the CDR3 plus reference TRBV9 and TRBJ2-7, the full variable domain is DSGVTQTPKHLITATGQRVTLRCSPRSGDLSVYWYQQSLDQGLQFLIQYYNGEERAKGNILERFSAQQFPDLHSELNLSSLELGDSALYFCASSMGSGPYEQYFGPGTRLTVT.

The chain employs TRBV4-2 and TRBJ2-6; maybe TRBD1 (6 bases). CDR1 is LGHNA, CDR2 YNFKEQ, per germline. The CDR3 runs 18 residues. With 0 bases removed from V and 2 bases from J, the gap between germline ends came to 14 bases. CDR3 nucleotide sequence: TGTGCCAGCAGCCAAGATGGTAACAGGGACACTGGGGCCAACGTCCTGACTTTC. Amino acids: CASSQDGNRDTGANVLTF.

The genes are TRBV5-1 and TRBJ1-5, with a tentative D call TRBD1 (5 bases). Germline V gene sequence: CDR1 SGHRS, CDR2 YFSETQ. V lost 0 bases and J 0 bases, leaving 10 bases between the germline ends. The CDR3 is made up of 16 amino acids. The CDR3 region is CASSLEGVGSNQPQHF. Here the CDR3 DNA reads TGCGCCAGCAGCTTGGAAGGGGTGGGTAGCAATCAGCCCCAGCATTTT.

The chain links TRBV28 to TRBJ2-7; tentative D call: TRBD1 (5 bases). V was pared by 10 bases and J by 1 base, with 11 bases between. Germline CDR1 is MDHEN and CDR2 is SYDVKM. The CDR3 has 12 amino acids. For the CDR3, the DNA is TGTGCCACCAGGGCGGATTCCTACGAGCAGTACTTC. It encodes CATRADSYEQYF.

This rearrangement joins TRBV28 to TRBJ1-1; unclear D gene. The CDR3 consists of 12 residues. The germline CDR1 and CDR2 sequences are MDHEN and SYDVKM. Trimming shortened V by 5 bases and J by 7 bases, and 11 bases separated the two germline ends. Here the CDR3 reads CASSLRVYEAFF. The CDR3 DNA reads TGTGCCAGCAGTCTGAGGGTTTATGAAGCTTTCTTT.

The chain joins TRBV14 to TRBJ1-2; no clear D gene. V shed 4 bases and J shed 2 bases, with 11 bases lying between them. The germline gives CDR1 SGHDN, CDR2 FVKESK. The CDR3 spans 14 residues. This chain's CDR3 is CASSPREMNYGYTF. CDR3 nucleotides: TGTGCCAGCAGCCCCCGGGAGATGAACTATGGCTACACCTTC. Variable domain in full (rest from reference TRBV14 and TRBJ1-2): EAGVTQFPSHSVIEKGQTVTLRCDPISGHDNLYWYRRVMGKEIKFLLHFVKESKQDESGMPNNRFLAERTGGTYSTLKVQPAELEDSGVYFCASSPREMNYGYTFGSGTRLTVV.

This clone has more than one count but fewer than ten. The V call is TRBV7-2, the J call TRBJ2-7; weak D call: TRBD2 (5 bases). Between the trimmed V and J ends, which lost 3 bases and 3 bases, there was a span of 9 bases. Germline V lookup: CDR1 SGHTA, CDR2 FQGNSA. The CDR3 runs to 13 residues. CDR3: CASSLEGGYEQYF. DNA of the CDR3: TGTGCCAGCAGCTTGGAAGGAGGCTACGAGCAGTACTTC.

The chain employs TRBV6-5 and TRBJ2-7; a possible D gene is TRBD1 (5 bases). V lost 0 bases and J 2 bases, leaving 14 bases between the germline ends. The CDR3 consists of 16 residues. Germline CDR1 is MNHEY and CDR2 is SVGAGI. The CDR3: CASSYSQTGGPYEQYF. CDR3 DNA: TGTGCCAGCAGTTACTCGCAAACAGGTGGCCCCTACGAGCAGTACTTC.

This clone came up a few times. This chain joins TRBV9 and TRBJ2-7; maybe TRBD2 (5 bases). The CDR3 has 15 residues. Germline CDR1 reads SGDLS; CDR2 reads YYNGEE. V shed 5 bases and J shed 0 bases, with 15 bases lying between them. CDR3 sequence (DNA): TGTGCCAGCAGTCCACGGCCGGGGAGCTCCTACGAGCAGTACTTC. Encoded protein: CASSPRPGSSYEQYF.